Here is one T cell receptor (beta chain) with its context. The record originates from a study of technical replicates of blood from a few donors. Clones were sequenced by immunoSEQ multiplex PCR, and TCRdb holds only the in-frame ones, with some missing. The table has approximately 97,000 clones, roughly 96% seen once. This TCR was recovered from a human donor in good health. Sequencing was performed on T cells isolated from PBMCs.

CDR3 in amino acids: CASSTWDRENTEAFF. The CDR3, as DNA: TGTGCCAGCAGCACCTGGGACAGGGAGAACACTGAAGCTTTCTTT. The chain links TRBV7-2 to TRBJ1-1; 9 bases align to TRBD1. The CDR3 is 15 residues long. Trimming at V came to 5 bases and at J to 1 base, leaving 5 bases not matched to a gene. The germline V gene encodes CDR1 SGHTA and CDR2 FQGNSA.